This T cell receptor (beta chain) is from a study of beta chain features in type 1 diabetes. Study-wide results and limits: Among all four CD4+ subsets, Type 1 diabetes patients had TCRB CDR3s that were moderately but significantly shorter. VDJ junctions from patients with type 1 diabetes contained fewer insertions and more deletions.

CD45RO/CCR7/CD25/CD127/CD95/CD27 staining was used to isolate CD4+ naive, central memory, regulatory and stem cell-like memory cells by sorting. Points on this clone: Its antigen is not known.

This CDR3 has 18 residues. Germline CDR1 is MGHRA and CDR2 is YSYEKL. The V end lost 1 base, the J end lost 0 bases, and 13 bases lay between the germline ends. The authors reverse transcribed all of the isolated RNA, so sequencing captured expressed TCRB transcripts. Measured with immunoSEQ multiplex PCR; TCRdb has only the in-frame clones, and not every one. Seen here are hundreds of thousands of clones, about an eighth observed once, and the top ten hold about 0.02%. The source material was naive CD4+ T cells from blood. This chain uses TRBV4-1 with TRBJ1-6; unclear D gene. The TCR originated in a man between 18 and 29 years old with type 1 diabetes. CDR3 bases: TGCGCCAGCAGCCAAGGGGCAGGAACGAACTCCTATAATTCACCCCTCCACTTT. This encodes CASSQGAGTNSYNSPLHF.